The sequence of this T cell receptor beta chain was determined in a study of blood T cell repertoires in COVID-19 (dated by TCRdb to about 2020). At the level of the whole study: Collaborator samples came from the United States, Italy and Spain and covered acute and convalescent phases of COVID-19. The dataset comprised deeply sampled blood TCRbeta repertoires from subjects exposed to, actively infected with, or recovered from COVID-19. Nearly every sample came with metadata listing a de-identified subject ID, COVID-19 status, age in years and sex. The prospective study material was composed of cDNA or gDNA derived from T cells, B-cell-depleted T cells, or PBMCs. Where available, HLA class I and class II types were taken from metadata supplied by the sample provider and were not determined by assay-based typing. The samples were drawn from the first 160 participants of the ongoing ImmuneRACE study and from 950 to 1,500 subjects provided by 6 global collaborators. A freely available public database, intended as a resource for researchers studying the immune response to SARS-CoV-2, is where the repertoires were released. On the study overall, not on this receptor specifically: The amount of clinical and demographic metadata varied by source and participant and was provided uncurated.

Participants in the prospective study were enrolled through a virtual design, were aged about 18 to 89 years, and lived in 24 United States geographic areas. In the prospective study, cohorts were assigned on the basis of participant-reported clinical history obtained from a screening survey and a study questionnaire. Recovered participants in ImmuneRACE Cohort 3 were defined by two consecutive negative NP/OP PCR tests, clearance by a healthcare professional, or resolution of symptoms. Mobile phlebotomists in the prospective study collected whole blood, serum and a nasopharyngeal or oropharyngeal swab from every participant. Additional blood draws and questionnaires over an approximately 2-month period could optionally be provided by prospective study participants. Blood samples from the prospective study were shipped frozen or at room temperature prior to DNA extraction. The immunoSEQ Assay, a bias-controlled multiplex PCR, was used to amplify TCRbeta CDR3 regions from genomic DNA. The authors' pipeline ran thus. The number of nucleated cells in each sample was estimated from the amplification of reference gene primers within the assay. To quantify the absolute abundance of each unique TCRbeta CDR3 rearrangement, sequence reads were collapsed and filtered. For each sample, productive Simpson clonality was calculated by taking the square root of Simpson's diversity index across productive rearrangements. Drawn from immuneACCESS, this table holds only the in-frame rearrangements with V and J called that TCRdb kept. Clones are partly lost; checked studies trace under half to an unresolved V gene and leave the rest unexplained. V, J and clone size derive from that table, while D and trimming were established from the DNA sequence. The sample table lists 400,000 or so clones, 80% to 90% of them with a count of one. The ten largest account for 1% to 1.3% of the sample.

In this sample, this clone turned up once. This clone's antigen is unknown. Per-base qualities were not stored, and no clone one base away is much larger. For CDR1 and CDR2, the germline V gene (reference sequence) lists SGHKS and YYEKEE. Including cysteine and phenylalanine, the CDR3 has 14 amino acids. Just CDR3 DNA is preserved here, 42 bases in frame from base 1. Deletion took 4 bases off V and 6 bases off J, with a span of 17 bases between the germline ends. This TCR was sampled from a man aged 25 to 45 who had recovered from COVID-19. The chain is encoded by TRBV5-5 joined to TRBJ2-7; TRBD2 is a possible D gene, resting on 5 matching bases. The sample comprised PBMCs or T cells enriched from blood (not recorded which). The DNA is TGTGCCAGCAGCCCAGAGGGAGCCGCTAGCGAGCAGTACTTC. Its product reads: CASSPEGAASEQYF.